This TCR beta chain was obtained from a study of naive and memory T cell subsets. Whole-blood samples were 2 to 3 ml of peripheral blood from healthy adult volunteers. A UMI-containing oligonucleotide was joined by 3' ligation to the TCR cDNA template. This CDR3 contains 14 residues. V lost 9 bases, J lost 4 bases, and 6 bases stayed unmatched. CDR1 is SNHLY, CDR2 FYNNEI, per germline. Reverse transcription of blood and skin TCR RNA was primed at alpha and beta constant regions. Four PCR rounds used nested alpha and beta constant region primers plus the SP2 primer. TCRdb redid the calling of the 5' RACE reads with MiXCR, one entry per CDR3 protein. The repertoire consists of about 22,000 distinct CDR3 sequences, with around 4.2% occurring once and the leading ten covering over 7.5%. This clonotype was recorded many times.

The chain employs TRBV2 and TRBJ2-6; 7 bases are shared with TRBD1. The receptor was isolated from a male donor in good health. The CDR3 DNA reads as TGTGCCAGAACGACAGGGTCCGGGGCCAACGTCCTGACTTTC. Its protein is CARTTGSGANVLTF. Variable domain in full (rest from reference TRBV2 and TRBJ2-6): EPEVTQTPSHQVTQMGQEVILRCVPISNHLYFYWYRQILGQKVEFLVSFYNNEISEKSEIFDDQFSVERPDGSNFTLKIRSTKLEDSAMYFCARTTGSGANVLTFGAGSRLTVL.